In its sample, the clone carrying this T cell receptor (beta chain) was seen many times. Its matching antigen is unknown. This CDR3 has 18 amino acids. V lost 2 bases to trimming and J lost 5 bases; unmatched junction nucleotides: 17. In germline, CDR1 is KGHSH, CDR2 LQKENI. TCRdb passed the 5' RACE reads through MiXCR, listing each CDR3 protein once. The sample contains about 190,000 distinct CDR3 sequences, around 18% of which appear only once. This sample is drawn from a study of T-cell memory formation after mild COVID-19. Overall study findings and caveats: Clones shrinking from day 15 to 85 showed even CD4/CD8 mixes; later expanders tilted CD4+. Among CD4+ contracting clones, most were CM and EM, and CD8+ ones EMRA. A second wave of clones peaked on day 37, and their SARS-CoV-2 specificity went unconfirmed.

The sample was PBMCs or a T cell subset sorted from them (not recorded which). The chain links TRBV18 to TRBJ2-5; 7 bases match TRBD1. The receptor comes from an adult woman who had mild COVID-19 (a few samples of this study predate the infection). Cell type and time point are not known. The CDR3 loop reads CASSPKSVLGQLAETQYF. CDR3 in DNA: TGTGCCAGCTCACCAAAGAGCGTGTTGGGACAGTTGGCGGAGACCCAGTACTTC.